This TCR beta chain came from a study of blood T cell repertoires in COVID-19. Across the study: PBMCs, B-cell-depleted T cells, or T cells were the source of the cDNA or gDNA that made up the material.

Under the authors' procedure: Nucleated cell counts were estimated from reference gene primer amplification. TCRdb's copy holds only in-frame clones and misses some; the assay was immunoSEQ multiplex PCR. That table gives V, J and clone size, and the DNA gave D and trimming. The profile shows roughly 41,000 clones, over 75% of them singletons. This clone came up once. The clonotype was recovered from a man aged 55 to 70 with active COVID-19. Sample: peripheral blood.

CDR3 protein: CASSSSGGSSPLHF. DNA for the CDR3: TGTGCCAGCAGTTCTTCAGGGGGCTCTTCACCCCTCCACTTT. This chain uses TRBV2 with TRBJ1-6; 8 bases agree with TRBD1. The CDR3 is 14 residues long. Germline-derived CDR1 and CDR2 are SNHLY and FYNNEI. V was pared by 5 bases and J by 9 bases, with 6 bases of the junction left unmatched.